Following are 21 T cell receptor beta chains from one sample sequenced in a study of T cell repertoires in cytomegalovirus infection. No antigens are known for them. One entry per CDR3 protein results from TCRdb running MiXCR on the reads. The table records some 940,000 distinct CDR3 sequences, 30% to 40% of them present only once. Sequences were derived from cultured CD8+ T cells from PBMCs, sampled from culture after CMV antigen stimulation. These receptors were collected from a human donor in good health (CMV status not recorded). Some clones in this sample may be carry-over from other donors' samples.

The chain is built from TRBV7-6 and TRBJ1-2; possible D gene TRBD1, 6 bases. The CDR3 loop spans 16 amino acids. The germline CDR1 and CDR2 sequences are SGHVS and FNYEAQ. Trimming pared 1 base from V and 4 bases from J, leaving 16 bases between. CDR3 residues: CASSLVSNDRIYGYTF. For the CDR3, the DNA is TGTGCCAGCAGCTTAGTGTCGAATGACAGGATCTATGGCTACACCTTC.

V is TRBV7-4 and J is TRBJ2-1; 9 bases fit TRBD2. Germline V gives CDR1 SGHVT, CDR2 SQSDAQ. Trimming took 6 bases from V and 2 from J; bases not matched to a gene: 5. The CDR3 has 15 residues. The CDR3 bases are TGTGCCAGCAGGTGGCGGGGGGGGCCCTACAATGAGCAGTTCTTC. It translates to CASRWRGGPYNEQFF.

This chain links TRBV28 with TRBJ2-1; possibly TRBD1 for D (5 bases). With 2 bases removed from V and 1 base from J, the gap between germline ends came to 12 bases. The CDR3 sequence is 16 residues long. The germline V gene has CDR1 MDHEN and CDR2 SYDVKM. As DNA, the CDR3 is TGTGCCAGCAGTTTACTCGGACGGACATCCTACAATGAGCAGTTCTTC. Protein: CASSLLGRTSYNEQFF.

The genes are TRBV7-8 and TRBJ2-1, with D maybe TRBD1 (5 bases). Per the germline V gene, CDR1 is SGHVS and CDR2 is FQNEAQ. The V end lost 1 base, the J end lost 8 bases, and 9 bases lay between the germline ends. There are 13 residues in the CDR3. The CDR3 DNA reads as TGTGCCAGCAGCTTAGGGGGCCGATATGAGCAGTTCTTC. It yields the protein CASSLGGRYEQFF.

The chain combines TRBV12-3 or TRBV12-4 with TRBJ2-7; 12 bases are shared with TRBD2. V lost 6 bases to trimming and J lost 2 bases; unmatched junction nucleotides: 8. The CDR3 has 16 residues. CDR3 protein: CASSRRLAGATYEQYF. As DNA, the CDR3 is TGTGCCAGCAGCAGACGACTAGCGGGGGCCACCTACGAGCAGTACTTC.

This clonotype was picked up a small number of times. This chain joins TRBV27 and TRBJ1-1; maybe TRBD1 (6 bases). From germline, CDR1 is MNHEY and CDR2 SMNVEV (reference sequence). The CDR3 is 15 residues long. V lost 3 bases to trimming and J lost 7 bases, with 18 bases between them. CDR3 protein: CASSFRTDLGVEAFF. The DNA of the CDR3 is TGTGCCAGCAGTTTCCGGACAGACTTAGGGGTTGAAGCTTTCTTT.

In this sample, this clonotype turned up a few times. The chain is built from TRBV2 and TRBJ2-1; TRBD1 aligns across 9 bases. V lost 9 bases, J lost 8 bases, and 14 bases stayed unmatched. The germline V gene encodes CDR1 SNHLY and CDR2 FYNNEI. The CDR3 loop spans 15 amino acids. This CDR3 is CAREEWDRELDEQFF. The DNA for the CDR3 is TGTGCCAGAGAAGAATGGGACAGGGAATTAGATGAGCAGTTCTTC.

The gene calls are TRBV6-8 and TRBJ1-1; D is uncertain. Trimming cost V 9 bases and J 6 bases, with 14 bases left between them. The germline gives CDR1 MNHGY, CDR2 SAAAGT. The CDR3 covers 12 residues. This chain's CDR3 is CASGYAAAEAFF. CDR3 DNA sequence: TGTGCCAGTGGATACGCAGCGGCTGAAGCTTTCTTT.

The rearrangement links TRBV19 to TRBJ1-1; D is uncertain. The CDR3 covers 14 residues. CDR1 is LNHDA, CDR2 SQIVND, per germline (reference sequence). Trimming took off 9 bases at V and 1 base at J, with 15 bases between the two ends. Written as DNA, the CDR3 is TGTGCCAGCCAAACCAGATTTGGGAACACTGAAGCTTTCTTT. Its translation is CASQTRFGNTEAFF.

This clonotype was detected only a few times. V is TRBV24-1 and J is TRBJ2-2; D is unclear. CDR3 length equals 12 residues. Germline values: CDR1 KGHDR, CDR2 SFDVKD. The V end lost 6 bases, the J end lost 7 bases, and 8 bases lay between the germline ends. The DNA for the CDR3 is TGTGCCACCAGTAGAGACCTCGGGGAGCTGTTTTTT. Amino acids: CATSRDLGELFF.

This clonotype has only a few counts. The genes are TRBV7-9 and TRBJ2-1, with 9 bases lining up with TRBD2. The CDR3 covers 16 residues. Trimming at V came to 3 bases and at J to 7 bases, leaving 10 bases not matched to a gene. Germline-derived CDR1 and CDR2 are SEHNR and FQNEAQ (reference sequence). In nucleotides, the CDR3 is TGTGCCAGCAGCTTCTCTGGCGGGGGGGGGAGAAATGAGCAGTTCTTC. As protein: CASSFSGGGGRNEQFF.

The chain uses TRBV2 and TRBJ1-1; 10 bases map to TRBD1. The CDR3 has 15 amino acids. V lost 5 bases to trimming and J lost 3 bases; unmatched junction nucleotides: 6. Looked up from germline, CDR1 is SNHLY and CDR2 is FYNNEI. For the CDR3, the DNA is TGTGCCAGCAGTCCCGGACAGGGGGAAGACACTGAAGCTTTCTTT. Residues: CASSPGQGEDTEAFF.

This clonotype has just a few counts. This chain joins TRBV14 and TRBJ2-3; no reliable D call. CDR3 length: 16 amino acids. Per the germline V gene, CDR1 is SGHDN and CDR2 is FVKESK. The V gene lost 1 base and the J gene lost 5 bases, with 16 bases spanning the gap. CDR3 DNA sequence: TGTGCCAGCAGCCAAGGCGCAACTCGGCGGAGAGATACGCAGTATTTT. This codes for CASSQGATRRRDTQYF.

The rearrangement joins TRBV28 to TRBJ1-4, with unresolved D. CDR3 length: 15 amino acids. V lost 5 bases, J lost 0 bases, and 10 bases lay in between. Germline loops: CDR1 MDHEN, CDR2 SYDVKM. CDR3: CASSPYPSTNEKLFF. CDR3 coding DNA: TGTGCCAGCAGTCCTTACCCGTCAACTAATGAAAAACTGTTTTTT. Together with reference TRBV28 and TRBJ1-4, the CDR3 gives the full variable domain: DVKVTQSSRYLVKRTGEKVFLECVQDMDHENMFWYRQDPGLGLRLIYFSYDVKMKEKGDIPEGYSVSREKKERFSLILESASTNQTSMYLCASSPYPSTNEKLFFGSGTQLSVL.

The rearrangement joins TRBV7-9 to TRBJ2-3, with 11 positions matching TRBD2. J lost 8 bases, V lost 5 bases, and 15 bases had no gene match. This CDR3 region has 17 residues. Germline V gene data show CDR1 as SEHNR and CDR2 as FQNEAQ (reference sequence). Here the CDR3 reads CASSPPLAGAQSGTQYF. The CDR3 DNA reads as TGTGCCAGCAGCCCTCCACTAGCGGGGGCCCAGAGTGGTACGCAGTATTTT.

The CDR3 protein is CASSSSAYSISNQPQHF. In DNA, the CDR3 is TGTGCCAGCAGTTCGTCGGCCTACTCGATTTCCAATCAGCCCCAGCATTTT. The rearrangement joins TRBV27 to TRBJ1-5; D is unresolved. The germline V and J ends were trimmed by 4 bases and 3 bases, with 19 bases remaining between them. CDR3 length: 17 amino acids. The germline V gene has CDR1 MNHEY and CDR2 SMNVEV (reference sequence).

Many counts were recorded for this clonotype. This sequence joins TRBV7-6 and TRBJ1-1; maybe TRBD1 (6 bases). V lost 6 bases to trimming and J lost 2 bases, with 16 bases between them. The CDR3 sequence is 15 residues long. Germline values: CDR1 SGHVS, CDR2 FNYEAQ. The CDR3 sequence is CASRAAGGLNTEAFF. CDR3 nucleotides: TGTGCCAGCAGGGCCGCGGGGGGCCTCAACACTGAAGCTTTCTTT.

This chain connects TRBV5-1 to TRBJ1-1; possibly TRBD1 for D (5 bases). This CDR3 comprises 16 residues. From germline, CDR1 is SGHRS and CDR2 YFSETQ. Trimming shortened V by 0 bases and J by 2 bases, and 14 bases separated the two germline ends. The CDR3 sequence: CASSLAGARSNTEAFF. The CDR3 nucleotides are TGCGCCAGCAGCTTGGCCGGGGCGAGGAGTAACACTGAAGCTTTCTTT. Looking up the rest from reference TRBV5-1 and TRBJ1-1 gives the full variable domain: KAGVTQTPRYLIKTRGQQVTLSCSPISGHRSVSWYQQTPGQGLQFLFEYFSETQRNKGNFPGRFSGRQFSNSRSEMNVSTLELGDSALYLCASSLAGARSNTEAFFGQGTRLTVV.

This clonotype was seen ten or more times. CDR3 DNA sequence: TGTGCCAGCAGCCCAGGACAGGGCAAGAATTCACCCCTCCACTTT. Protein product: CASSPGQGKNSPLHF. The chain is built from TRBV12-3 or TRBV12-4 and TRBJ1-6, with 8 bases that match TRBD1. Trimming at V came to 6 bases and at J to 7 bases, leaving 8 bases not matched to a gene. The CDR3 loop spans 15 amino acids.

This clonotype was detected many times. The V call is TRBV7-2, the J call TRBJ1-1; TRBD1 matches 10 bases. Per the germline V gene, CDR1 is SGHTA and CDR2 is FQGNSA. V gave up 5 bases and J gave up 7 bases; unmatched junction bases: 4. This CDR3 contains 13 residues. CDR3 in amino acids: CASSPGQGIEAFF. CDR3 coding DNA: TGTGCCAGCAGCCCGGGACAGGGGATTGAAGCTTTCTTT.

This rearrangement joins TRBV5-4 to TRBJ2-2; no firm D call. CDR1 and CDR2 from the germline V gene are SGHNT and YYREEE (reference sequence). V was shortened by 4 bases and J by 7 bases, with 8 bases between the two germline ends. CDR3 length: 12 residues. CDR3 sequence: CASSPHGGELFF. In DNA, the CDR3 is TGTGCCAGCAGCCCCCATGGCGGGGAGCTGTTTTTT.